The 6 T cell receptor beta chains presented below share a single source sample, sequenced in a study of T cells after yellow fever vaccination. TCRdb used MiXCR to reprocess the 5' RACE reads, holding one entry per CDR3 protein. Among some 500,000 distinct CDR3 sequences, 13% were seen once, and the ten largest hold about an eighth. Sequences were derived from PBMCs, sampled on the day of the yellow fever booster vaccination. Every receptor here comes from a man aged 25 to 40 who received the YFV17D yellow fever vaccine.

The chain employs TRBV29-1 and TRBJ2-5; 10 nucleotides align to TRBD2. The CDR3 loop spans 14 amino acids. V was pared by 7 bases and J by 4 bases, with 9 bases of the junction left unmatched. CDR1 and CDR2 (germline): SQVTM, ANQGSEA. CDR3 in DNA: TGCAGCGCCTTAGCGGGAGGCGGGAGAGAGACCCAGTACTTC. Amino acid sequence: CSALAGGGRETQYF.

This clonotype was observed a handful of times. This chain uses TRBV5-1 with TRBJ2-3; no definite D call. This CDR3 spans 18 amino acids. The V gene lost 4 bases and the J gene lost 2 bases, with 23 bases spanning the gap. Germline V gene lookup returns CDR1 SGHRS and CDR2 YFSETQ. The CDR3 is CASSHRSFDVLSTDTQYF. In DNA, the CDR3 is TGCGCCAGCAGCCACAGATCATTTGATGTCTTATCCACAGATACGCAGTATTTT.

As to this clonotype: The junction does not match germline at one end; this may be a read error. This rearrangement joins TRBV20-1 to TRBJ2-1; tentative D call: TRBD2 (5 bases). Germline V CDR1 and CDR2: DFQATT, SNEGSKA (reference sequence). The CDR3 is made up of 11 amino acids. DNA of the CDR3: TGCAGTGGAAAGGACTCCTATATTGGGTCCTTC. Residues: CSGKDSYIGSF.

J is TRBJ1-6 and V is TRBV6-5, with D unresolved. Germline assignment: CDR1 MNHEY and CDR2 SVGAGI. Deletions cut 0 bases from V and 7 bases from J, with 19 bases between. The CDR3 sequence is 18 residues long. The CDR3 nucleotides are TGTGCCAGCAGTTACTCGGCTGGGAAGAGTAGGCCGAATTCACCCCTCCACTTT. Amino acids: CASSYSAGKSRPNSPLHF.

This clonotype was seen a handful of times. The chain couples TRBV20-1 to TRBJ2-1; D assignment may be TRBD1 or TRBD2 (5 bases each). The germline V and J ends were trimmed by 5 bases and 7 bases, with 12 bases remaining between them. The germline V gene encodes CDR1 DFQATT and CDR2 SNEGSKA (reference sequence). This CDR3 spans 12 amino acids. The CDR3 sequence is CSAPGRWNEQFF. CDR3 bases: TGCAGTGCTCCGGGACGATGGAATGAGCAGTTCTTC.

This clonotype was detected only a few times. This chain uses TRBV7-2 with TRBJ2-5; possible D gene TRBD2, 6 bases. Trimming took off 5 bases at V and 5 bases at J, with 15 bases between the two ends. This CDR3 is 14 amino acids long. Germline V CDR1 and CDR2: SGHTA, FQGNSA. The CDR3: CASSPRTSGETQYF. The CDR3 DNA follows: TGTGCCAGCAGCCCCCGGACGAGCGGGGAGACCCAGTACTTC. The variable domain in full, completed from reference TRBV7-2 and TRBJ2-5, reads GAGVSQSPSNKVTEKGKDVELRCDPISGHTALYWYRQSLGQGLEFLIYFQGNSAPDKSGLPSDRFSAERTGGSVSTLTIQRTQQEDSAVYLCASSPRTSGETQYFGPGTRLLVL.